This T cell receptor beta chain was identified in a study of T cells in Graves' hyperthyroidism and ophthalmopathy. The CDR3 loop spans 16 amino acids. Germline CDR1 reads MNHNS; CDR2 reads SASEGT. Unmatched junction bases numbered 9, after V lost 4 bases and J lost 0 bases. For Graves' hyperthyroidism to be stable, ophthalmopathy could not progress within 18 months. The diagnostic basis comprised clinical symptoms, serum thyroxine and TRAb, thyroid ultrasound and orbital computed tomography. Using less than 12 ml of fresh peripheral blood, PBMCs were prepared. Researchers amplified the TCR beta CDR3 regions from RNA transcripts. The HTBI primer set was used in a first-round RT-PCR of the TCR CDR3. MiXCR, run by TCRdb on the multiplex PCR reads, gives a single entry per CDR3 protein. The sample lists about 740,000 distinct CDR3 sequences, 13% to 15% occurring once. This clonotype was seen repeatedly, ten times or more.

The chain uses TRBV6-1 and TRBJ2-7; 7 bases are a match to TRBD2. The sequenced sample consisted of blood. The TCR was taken from a woman in her late teens or twenties with Graves' hyperthyroidism. Written as DNA, the CDR3 is TGTGCCAGCAGTGGGAGGATCGGGGGGAGCTCCTACGAGCAGTACTTC. Its translation is CASSGRIGGSSYEQYF.